The T cell receptor (beta chain) under discussion was sequenced for a study of OX40 agonist ivuxolimab in advanced cancers. Background on the study: It was ivuxolimab, an agonistic anti-OX40 (CD134) antibody, that patients were treated with. Among those enrolled, mean age was about 63 years (range about 23 to 79) and 75% to 85% were male. The study, taken as a whole, reports: CD4+ and CD8+ T cells in blood underwent clonal expansion by week 6 at 0.1 to 3.0 mg/kg. Fewer expanded clones were found on average in CD4+ than in CD8+ T cells.

Method: immunoSEQ multiplex PCR; TCRdb's copy keeps in-frame clones and lacks some. The repertoire holds about 110,000 clones, with less than 95% as singletons. With regard to this clone: What it recognizes is unknown.

Germline CDR1 reads MNHNS; CDR2 reads SASEGT. The length of the CDR3 is 13 residues. Trimming took off 11 bases at V and 3 bases at J, with 17 bases between the two ends. The J gene is TRBJ2-7, the V gene TRBV6-1, with D perhaps TRBD1 (6 bases). This specimen consisted of CD4+ or CD8+ T cells sorted from blood, obtained in a trial of the OX40 agonist ivuxolimab. This sequence was found in an adult with an advanced solid tumor such as melanoma, head and neck, liver or kidney cancer. Here the CDR3 DNA reads TGTGCCGGCCGGGACAATCGCCTCTACGAGCAGTACTTC. It yields the protein CAGRDNRLYEQYF.